The entry below gives a single T cell receptor (beta chain) sequence along with its context. The antigen remains unidentified. These data belong to a study of T cell repertoires in cytomegalovirus infection. At the level of the study: Indications came from public TCR beta signatures; they pointed to CMV infection and to a matching HLA type.

General study points: The ex vivo response showed dominance by HLA-C-restricted CMV-specific TCR beta clonotypes.

This CDR3 region has 12 residues. CDR1 and CDR2 (germline): SEHNR, FQNEAQ (reference sequence). V was trimmed by 6 bases and J by 7 bases, leaving 12 bases between them. TCRdb ran MiXCR on the reads and lists one entry per CDR3 protein. The table lists 510,000 or so distinct CDR3 sequences, around 27% of them singletons, with approximately 13% in the top ten. The rearrangement joins TRBV7-9 to TRBJ1-2, with D hard to call. The specimen sequenced was PBMCs. The receptor comes from a human donor in good health (CMV status not recorded). Some clones in this sample may be carry-over from other donors' samples. Written as DNA, the CDR3 is TGTGCCAGCAGTTGGATAGGTGGTGGCTACACCTTC. Its translation: CASSWIGGGYTF. The full variable domain, rest sourced from reference TRBV7-9 and TRBJ1-2, is DTGVSQNPRHKITKRGQNVTFRCDPISEHNRLYWYRQTLGQGPEFLTYFQNEAQLEKSRLLSDRFSAERPKGSFSTLEIQRTEQGDSAMYLCASSWIGGGYTFGSGTRLTVV.